This T cell receptor beta chain originates from a study of shared clonotypes between healthy human individuals. Across the study: Each donor contributed plates that comprised three CD4 naive, three CD4 memory, two CD8 naive and one CD8 memory. Whole-study results and caveats: Compared with clonotypes that all four donors shared, non-shared clonotypes had lower generation probabilities.

Naive CD4+ cells were CD45RA-selected; the remaining cells were memory. The count of this clone is one. What it recognizes is unknown. Assay runs were performed at deep level. Profiled with immunoSEQ multiplex PCR; TCRdb holds only in-frame clones, not every one. The repertoire holds some 2.4 million clones, with under 95% as singletons. This receptor was identified in a man between 18 and 35 years old in good health. Some clones in this sample may be carry-over from other donors' samples. Sequenced material: naive CD4+ T cells from PBMCs. Subset here: CD45RA+ positively selected.

CDR3 loop: CASSPVAGGNTGELFF. In nucleotides, the CDR3 is TGTGCCAGCAGCCCCGTAGCGGGAGGGAACACCGGGGAGCTGTTTTTT. The rearrangement joins TRBV9 to TRBJ2-2, with TRBD2 matching over 10 bases. The CDR3 is made up of 16 amino acids. Germline assignment: CDR1 SGDLS and CDR2 YYNGEE. Germline trimming cut 4 bases from V and 1 base from J; bases unmatched to any gene: 4.